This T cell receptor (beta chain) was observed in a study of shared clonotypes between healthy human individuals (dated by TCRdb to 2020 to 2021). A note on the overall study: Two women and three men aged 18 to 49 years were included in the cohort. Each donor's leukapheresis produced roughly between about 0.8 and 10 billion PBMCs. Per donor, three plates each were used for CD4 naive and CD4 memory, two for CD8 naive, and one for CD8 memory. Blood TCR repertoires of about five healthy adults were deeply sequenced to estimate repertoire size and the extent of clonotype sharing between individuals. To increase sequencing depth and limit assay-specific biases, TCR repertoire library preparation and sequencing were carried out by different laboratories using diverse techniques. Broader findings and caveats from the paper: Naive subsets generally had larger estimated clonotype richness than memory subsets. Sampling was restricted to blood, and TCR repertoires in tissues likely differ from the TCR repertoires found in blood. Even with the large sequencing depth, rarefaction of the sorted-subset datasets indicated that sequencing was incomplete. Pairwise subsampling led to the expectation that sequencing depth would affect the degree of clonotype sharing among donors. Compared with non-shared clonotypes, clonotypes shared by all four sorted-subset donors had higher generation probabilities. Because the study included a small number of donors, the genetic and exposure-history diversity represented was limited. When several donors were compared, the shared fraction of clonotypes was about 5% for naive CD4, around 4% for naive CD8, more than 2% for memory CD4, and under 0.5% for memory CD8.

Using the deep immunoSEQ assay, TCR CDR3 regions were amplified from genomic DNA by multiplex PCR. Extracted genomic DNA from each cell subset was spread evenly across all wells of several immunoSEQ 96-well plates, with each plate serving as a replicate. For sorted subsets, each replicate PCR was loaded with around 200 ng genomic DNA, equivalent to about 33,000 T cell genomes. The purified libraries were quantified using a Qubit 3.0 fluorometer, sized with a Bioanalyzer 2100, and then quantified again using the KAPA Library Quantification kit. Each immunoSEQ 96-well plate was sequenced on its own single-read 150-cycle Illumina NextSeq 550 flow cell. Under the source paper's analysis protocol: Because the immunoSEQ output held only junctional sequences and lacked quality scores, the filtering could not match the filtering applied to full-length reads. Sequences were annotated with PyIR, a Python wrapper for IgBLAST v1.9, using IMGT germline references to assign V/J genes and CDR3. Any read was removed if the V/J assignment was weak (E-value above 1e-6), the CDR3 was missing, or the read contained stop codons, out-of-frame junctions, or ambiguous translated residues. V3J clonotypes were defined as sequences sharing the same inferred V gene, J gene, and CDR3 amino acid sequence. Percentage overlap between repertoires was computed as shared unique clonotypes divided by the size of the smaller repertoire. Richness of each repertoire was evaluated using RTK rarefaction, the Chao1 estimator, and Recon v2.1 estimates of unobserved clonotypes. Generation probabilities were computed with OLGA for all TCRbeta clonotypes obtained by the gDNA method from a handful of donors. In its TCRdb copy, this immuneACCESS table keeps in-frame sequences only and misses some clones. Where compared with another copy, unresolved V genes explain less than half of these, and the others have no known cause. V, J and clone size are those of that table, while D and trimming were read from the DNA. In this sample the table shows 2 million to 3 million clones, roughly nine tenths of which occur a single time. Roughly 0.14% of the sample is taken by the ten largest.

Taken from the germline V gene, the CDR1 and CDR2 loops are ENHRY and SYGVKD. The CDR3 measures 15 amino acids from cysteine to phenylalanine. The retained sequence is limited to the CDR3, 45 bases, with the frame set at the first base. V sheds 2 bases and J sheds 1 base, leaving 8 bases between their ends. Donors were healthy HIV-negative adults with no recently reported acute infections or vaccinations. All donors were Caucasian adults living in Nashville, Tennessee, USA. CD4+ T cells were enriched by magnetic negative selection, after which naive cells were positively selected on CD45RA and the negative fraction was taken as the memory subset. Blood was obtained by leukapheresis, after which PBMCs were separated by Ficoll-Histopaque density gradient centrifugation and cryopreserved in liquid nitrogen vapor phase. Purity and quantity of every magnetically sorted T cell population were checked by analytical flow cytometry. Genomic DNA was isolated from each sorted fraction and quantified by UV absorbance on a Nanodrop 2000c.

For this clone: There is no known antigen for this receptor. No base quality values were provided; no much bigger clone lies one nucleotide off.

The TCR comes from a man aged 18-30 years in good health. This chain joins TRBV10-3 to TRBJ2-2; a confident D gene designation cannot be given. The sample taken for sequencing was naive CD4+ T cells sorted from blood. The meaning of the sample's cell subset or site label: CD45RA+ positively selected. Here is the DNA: TGTGCCATCAGTGAGCGGAACAGGAACACCGGGGAGCTGTTTTTT. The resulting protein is CAISERNRNTGELFF.